This T cell receptor beta chain emerged from a study of cytomegalovirus exposure and HLA in healthy donors. This clone appeared a few times. Its antigen remains unknown. In the PCR, 60 Vbeta and 13 Jbeta primers were used. In the authors' workflow: Roughly 12 million of 80 million to 85 million unique TCR beta chains were shared, per a later count. TCRdb's table, derived via immunoSEQ multiplex PCR, lists solely in-frame clones and lacks some. V and J calls plus clone size are reproduced from that table; the DNA served to infer D and trimming. The sample holds 140,000 or so clones, about 80% seen once. Broader study findings: A prior analysis recorded that most TCR beta V segments were productive about 87% or about 30% of the time.

Trimming took 8 bases from V and 8 from J; bases not matched to a gene: 15. Germline values: CDR1 GTSNPN, CDR2 SVGIG (reference sequence). The CDR3 length is 14 residues. Sequencing was performed on PBMCs. This sequence originates from a woman aged 25 to 39 in good health and CMV-seronegative. V gene TRBV30 combines with J gene TRBJ2-1, with 7 bases aligning to TRBD1. CDR3 DNA sequence: TGTGCCACAAACAGGGGAACCAAGGGGGATGAGCAGTTCTTC. Translating gives CATNRGTKGDEQFF.